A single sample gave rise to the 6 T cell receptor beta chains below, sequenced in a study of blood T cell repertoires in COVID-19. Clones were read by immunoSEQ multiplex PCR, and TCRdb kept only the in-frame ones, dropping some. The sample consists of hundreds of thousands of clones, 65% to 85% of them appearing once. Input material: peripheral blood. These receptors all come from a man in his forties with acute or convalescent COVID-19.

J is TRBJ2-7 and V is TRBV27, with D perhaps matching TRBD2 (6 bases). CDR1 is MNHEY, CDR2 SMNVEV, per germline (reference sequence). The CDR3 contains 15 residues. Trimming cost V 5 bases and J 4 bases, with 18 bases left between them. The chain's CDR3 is CASSPWGVGGYEQYF. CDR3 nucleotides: TGTGCCAGCAGTCCATGGGGGGTTGGGGGGTACGAGCAGTACTTC.

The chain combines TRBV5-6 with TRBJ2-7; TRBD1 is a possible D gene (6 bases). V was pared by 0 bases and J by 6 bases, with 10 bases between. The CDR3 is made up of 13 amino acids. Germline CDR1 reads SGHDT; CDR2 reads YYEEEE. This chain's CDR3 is CASSLVQGFEQYF. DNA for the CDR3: TGTGCCAGCAGCTTGGTACAGGGATTCGAGCAGTACTTC.

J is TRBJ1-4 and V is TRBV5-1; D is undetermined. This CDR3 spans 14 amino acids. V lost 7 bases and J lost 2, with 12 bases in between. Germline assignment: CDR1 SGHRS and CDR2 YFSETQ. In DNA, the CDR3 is TGCGCCAGCTCCAGCGCGGGGACTAATGAAAAACTGTTTTTT. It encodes CASSSAGTNEKLFF.

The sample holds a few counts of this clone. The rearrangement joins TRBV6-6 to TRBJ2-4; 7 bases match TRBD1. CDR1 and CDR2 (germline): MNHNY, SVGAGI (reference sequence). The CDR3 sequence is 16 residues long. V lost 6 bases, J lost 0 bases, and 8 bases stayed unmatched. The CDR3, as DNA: TGTGCCAGCAGCCGACAGGGTACTTTAGCCAAAAACATTCAGTACTTC. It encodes CASSRQGTLAKNIQYF.

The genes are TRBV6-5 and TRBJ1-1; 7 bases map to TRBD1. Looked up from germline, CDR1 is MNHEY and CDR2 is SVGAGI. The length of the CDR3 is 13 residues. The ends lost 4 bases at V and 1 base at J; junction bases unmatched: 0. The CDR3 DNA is TGTGCCAGCAGTTGGGACAGGAACACTGAAGCTTTCTTT. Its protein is CASSWDRNTEAFF.

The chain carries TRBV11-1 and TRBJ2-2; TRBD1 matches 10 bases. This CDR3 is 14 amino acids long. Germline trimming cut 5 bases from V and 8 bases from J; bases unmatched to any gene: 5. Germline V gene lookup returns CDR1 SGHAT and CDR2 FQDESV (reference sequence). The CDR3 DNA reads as TGTGCCAGCAGCCGGGACAGGGGTTTAGGGGAGCTGTTTTTT. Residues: CASSRDRGLGELFF.